These T cell receptor beta chains were read from a single sample in a study of neurological immune-mediated disorders. TCRdb recomputed calls from the 5' RACE reads with MiXCR, one row per CDR3 protein. The sample lists tens of thousands of distinct CDR3 sequences, roughly 4% seen once, with roughly 1.7% in the top ten. Material: PBMCs. The origin of the receptors is a man aged 30 to 45 with multiple sclerosis. Both conserved end residues are trimmed from each CDR3. Each record gives: J gene, V gene, CDR3 protein.

J gene: TRBJ1-6; V gene: TRBV20-1; CDR3 protein: SAGGQGNSPLH
J gene: TRBJ2-2; V gene: TRBV5-1; CDR3 protein: ASSLEGPLYTGELF
J gene: TRBJ2-1; V gene: TRBV9; CDR3 protein: ASSEPGLAYNEQF
J gene: TRBJ2-2; V gene: TRBV7-2; CDR3 protein: ASSLAGGGTGELF
J gene: TRBJ1-1; V gene: TRBV4-2; CDR3 protein: ASSQDVENTEAF
J gene: TRBJ1-1; V gene: TRBV7-2; CDR3 protein: ASSPRGQGRGEAF
J gene: TRBJ2-5; V gene: TRBV20-1; CDR3 protein: SAPDTGQETQY
J gene: TRBJ1-4; V gene: TRBV5-1; CDR3 protein: ASSLTGMGEKLF
J gene: TRBJ2-2; V gene: TRBV7-3; CDR3 protein: ASSLAGGDTGELF
J gene: TRBJ1-1; V gene: TRBV29-1; CDR3 protein: SVEDRGAEAF
J gene: TRBJ1-5; V gene: TRBV7-8; CDR3 protein: ASSLWQGSNQPQN
J gene: TRBJ1-1; V gene: TRBV12-3/TRBV12-4; CDR3 protein: ASSLIPTANTEAF
J gene: TRBJ2-7; V gene: TRBV5-1; CDR3 protein: ASSYVGQGEEQY
J gene: TRBJ2-1; V gene: TRBV9; CDR3 protein: ASSVEQRERNEQF
J gene: TRBJ2-7; V gene: TRBV7-9; CDR3 protein: ASSLEGRVDRGLFHEQY
J gene: TRBJ1-2; V gene: TRBV5-1; CDR3 protein: ASTPGTGPYGYT
J gene: TRBJ1-4; V gene: TRBV20-1; CDR3 protein: SARDGPEDNEKLF
J gene: TRBJ2-7; V gene: TRBV15; CDR3 protein: ATSRDHREARDNYEQY
J gene: TRBJ2-1; V gene: TRBV12-3/TRBV12-4; CDR3 protein: ASSDRDSLREQF
J gene: TRBJ2-1; V gene: TRBV3-1; CDR3 protein: ASSQVYNEQF
J gene: TRBJ2-3; V gene: TRBV20-1; CDR3 protein: SARGAGGATDTQY
J gene: TRBJ2-1; V gene: TRBV12-3/TRBV12-4; CDR3 protein: ASSLLPGLAGDEQF
J gene: TRBJ2-7; V gene: TRBV6-5; CDR3 protein: ASSSGGLGSYEQY
J gene: TRBJ1-2; V gene: TRBV6-2/TRBV6-3; CDR3 protein: ASSSTAGGGNYGYT
J gene: TRBJ1-6; V gene: TRBV3-1; CDR3 protein: ASSTDRGNSPLH
J gene: TRBJ2-1; V gene: TRBV20-1; CDR3 protein: SARFSGLYNEQF
J gene: TRBJ2-7; V gene: TRBV18; CDR3 protein: ASSPRDIIYEQY
J gene: TRBJ2-1; V gene: TRBV20-1; CDR3 protein: SATSRGERGGRPYNEQF
J gene: TRBJ2-1; V gene: TRBV3-1; CDR3 protein: ASSQAAGGDEQF